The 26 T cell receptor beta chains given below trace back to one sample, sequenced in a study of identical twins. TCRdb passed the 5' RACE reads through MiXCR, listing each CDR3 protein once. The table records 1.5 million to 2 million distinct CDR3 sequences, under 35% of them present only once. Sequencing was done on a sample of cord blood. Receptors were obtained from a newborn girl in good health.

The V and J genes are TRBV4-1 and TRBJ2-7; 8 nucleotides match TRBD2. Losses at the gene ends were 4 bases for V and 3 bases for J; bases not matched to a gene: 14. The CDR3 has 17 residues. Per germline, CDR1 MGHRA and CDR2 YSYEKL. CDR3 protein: CASSPKPPGLGLYEQYF. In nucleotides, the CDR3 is TGCGCCAGCAGCCCCAAACCACCGGGACTAGGCCTCTACGAGCAGTACTTC.

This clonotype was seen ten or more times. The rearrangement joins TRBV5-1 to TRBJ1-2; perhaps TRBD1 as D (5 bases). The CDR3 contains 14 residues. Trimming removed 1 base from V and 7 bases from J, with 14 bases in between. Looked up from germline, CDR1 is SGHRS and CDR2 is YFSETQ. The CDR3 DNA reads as TGCGCCAGCAGCTTGACAGTCGGGGCTTCTGGCTACACCTTC. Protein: CASSLTVGASGYTF.

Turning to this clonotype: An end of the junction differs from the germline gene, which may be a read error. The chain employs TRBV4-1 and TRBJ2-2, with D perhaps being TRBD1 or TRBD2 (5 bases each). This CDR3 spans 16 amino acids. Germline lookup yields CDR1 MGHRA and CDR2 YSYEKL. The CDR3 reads CASSQDRWGNPGELFF. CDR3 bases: TGCGCCAGCAGCCAAGATAGGTGGGGGAACCCCGGGGAGCTGTTTTTT.

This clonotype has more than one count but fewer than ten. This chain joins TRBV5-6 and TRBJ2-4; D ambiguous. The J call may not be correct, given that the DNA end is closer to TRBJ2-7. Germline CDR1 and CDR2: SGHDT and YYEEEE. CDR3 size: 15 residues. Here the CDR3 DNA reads TGTGCCAGCAGCTTGGGTATCAGGCCCTCGGACGAGCAGTACTTC. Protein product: CASSLGIRPSDEQYF.

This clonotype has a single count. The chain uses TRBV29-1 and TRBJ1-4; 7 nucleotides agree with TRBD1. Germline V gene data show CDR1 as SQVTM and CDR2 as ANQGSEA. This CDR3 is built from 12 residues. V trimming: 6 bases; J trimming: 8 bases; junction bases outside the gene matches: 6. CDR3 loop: CSVGQGGEKLFF. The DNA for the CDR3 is TGCAGCGTGGGACAAGGGGGCGAAAAACTGTTTTTT. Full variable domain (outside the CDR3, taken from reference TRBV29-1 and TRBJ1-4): SAVISQKPSRDICQRGTSLTIQCQVDSQVTMMFWYRQQPGQSLTLIATANQGSEATYESGFVIDKFPISRPNLTFSTLTVSNMSPEDSSIYLCSVGQGGEKLFFGSGTQLSVL.

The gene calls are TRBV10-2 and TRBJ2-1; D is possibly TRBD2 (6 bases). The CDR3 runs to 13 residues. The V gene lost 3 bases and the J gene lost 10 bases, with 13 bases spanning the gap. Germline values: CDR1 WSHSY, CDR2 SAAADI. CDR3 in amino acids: CASSDARSGEQFF. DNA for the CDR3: TGCGCCAGCAGTGATGCTCGTAGCGGCGAGCAGTTCTTC.

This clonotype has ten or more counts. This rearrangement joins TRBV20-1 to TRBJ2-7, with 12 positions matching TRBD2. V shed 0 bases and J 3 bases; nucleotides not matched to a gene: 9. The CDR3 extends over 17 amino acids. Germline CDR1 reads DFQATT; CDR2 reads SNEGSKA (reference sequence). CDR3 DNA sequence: TGCAGTGCTAGAGATTACAATCGACTAGCGGGGGACTACGAGCAGTACTTC. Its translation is CSARDYNRLAGDYEQYF.

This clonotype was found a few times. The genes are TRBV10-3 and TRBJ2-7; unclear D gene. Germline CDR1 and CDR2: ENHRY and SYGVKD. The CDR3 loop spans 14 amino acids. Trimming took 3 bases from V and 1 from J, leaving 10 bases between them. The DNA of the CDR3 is TGTGCCATCAGTGATCCCAATGATTCCTACGAGCAGTACTTC. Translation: CAISDPNDSYEQYF.

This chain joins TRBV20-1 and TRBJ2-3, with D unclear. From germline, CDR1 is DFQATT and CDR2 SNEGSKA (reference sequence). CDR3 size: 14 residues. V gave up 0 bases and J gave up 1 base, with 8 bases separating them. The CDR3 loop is CSAREEQRTDTQYF. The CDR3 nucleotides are TGCAGTGCTAGAGAGGAACAGCGCACAGATACGCAGTATTTT.

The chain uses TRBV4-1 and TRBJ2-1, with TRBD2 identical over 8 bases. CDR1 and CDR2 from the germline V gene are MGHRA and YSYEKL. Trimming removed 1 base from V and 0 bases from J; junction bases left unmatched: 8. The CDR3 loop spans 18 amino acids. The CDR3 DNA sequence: TGCGCCAGCAGCCAAGTGATAGCGGGAAATAGCTCCTACAATGAGCAGTTCTTC. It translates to CASSQVIAGNSSYNEQFF.

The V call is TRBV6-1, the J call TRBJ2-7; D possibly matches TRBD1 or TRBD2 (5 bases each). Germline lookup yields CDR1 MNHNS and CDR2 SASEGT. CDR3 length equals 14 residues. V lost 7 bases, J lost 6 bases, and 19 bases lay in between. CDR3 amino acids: CASIRDRLIGEQYF. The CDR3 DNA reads TGTGCCAGCATCCGGGACCGACTGATCGGCGAGCAGTACTTC.

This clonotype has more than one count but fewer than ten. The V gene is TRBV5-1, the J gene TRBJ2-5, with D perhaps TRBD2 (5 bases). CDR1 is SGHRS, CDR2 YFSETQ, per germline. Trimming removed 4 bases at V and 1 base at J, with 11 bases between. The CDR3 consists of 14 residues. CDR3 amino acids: CASSGGRPQETQYF. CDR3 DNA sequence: TGCGCCAGCAGCGGAGGACGGCCCCAAGAGACCCAGTACTTC.

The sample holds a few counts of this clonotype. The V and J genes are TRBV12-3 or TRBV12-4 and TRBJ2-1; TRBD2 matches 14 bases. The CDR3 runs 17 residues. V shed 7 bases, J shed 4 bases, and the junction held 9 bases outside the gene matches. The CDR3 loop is CASTRLAGGRFYNEQFF. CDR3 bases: TGTGCCAGCACTCGACTAGCGGGAGGGCGATTTTACAATGAGCAGTTCTTC.

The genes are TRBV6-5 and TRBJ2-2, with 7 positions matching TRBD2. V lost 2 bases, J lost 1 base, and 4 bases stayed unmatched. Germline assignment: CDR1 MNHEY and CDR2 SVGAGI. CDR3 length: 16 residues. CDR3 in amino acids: CASSYGGDLNTGELFF. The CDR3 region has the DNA TGTGCCAGCAGTTACGGGGGGGACCTGAACACCGGGGAGCTGTTTTTT.

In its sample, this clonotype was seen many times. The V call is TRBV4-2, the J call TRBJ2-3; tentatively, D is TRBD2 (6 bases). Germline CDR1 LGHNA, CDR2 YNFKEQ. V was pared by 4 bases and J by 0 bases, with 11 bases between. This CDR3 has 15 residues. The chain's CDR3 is CASSRRGTSTDTQYF. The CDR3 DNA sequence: TGTGCCAGCAGCCGGCGGGGCACTAGCACAGATACGCAGTATTTT.

The CDR3 spells CASSLGMSSYNSPLHF. CDR3 DNA: TGCGCCAGCAGCTTGGGAATGAGCTCCTATAATTCACCCCTCCACTTT. The chain is built from TRBV5-1 and TRBJ1-6; D remains ambiguous. The CDR3 sequence is 16 residues long. Germline lookup yields CDR1 SGHRS and CDR2 YFSETQ. V was pared by 0 bases and J by 0 bases, with 7 bases between. Drawing the rest from reference TRBV5-1 and TRBJ1-6, the complete variable domain is KAGVTQTPRYLIKTRGQQVTLSCSPISGHRSVSWYQQTPGQGLQFLFEYFSETQRNKGNFPGRFSGRQFSNSRSEMNVSTLELGDSALYLCASSLGMSSYNSPLHFGNGTRLTVT.

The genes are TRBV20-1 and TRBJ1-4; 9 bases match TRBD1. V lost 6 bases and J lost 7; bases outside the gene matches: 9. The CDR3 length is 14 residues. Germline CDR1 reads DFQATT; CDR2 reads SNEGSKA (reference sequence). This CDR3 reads CSATTDRGGEKLFF. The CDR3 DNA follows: TGCAGTGCAACCACGGACAGGGGAGGTGAAAAACTGTTTTTT.

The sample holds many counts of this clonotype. This CDR3 is CSARAQQSSYEQYF. As DNA, the CDR3 is TGCAGTGCTAGGGCCCAACAGAGCTCCTACGAGCAGTACTTC. This chain uses TRBV20-1 with TRBJ2-7; no clear D gene. Looked up from germline, CDR1 is DFQATT and CDR2 is SNEGSKA (reference sequence). The CDR3 covers 14 residues. With 3 bases removed from V and 0 bases from J, the gap between germline ends came to 12 bases.

This CDR3 reads CSVAGSYNSPLHF. CDR3 nucleotides: TGCAGCGTTGCCGGCAGCTATAATTCACCCCTCCACTTT. This chain links TRBV29-1 with TRBJ1-6; D not certain. There are 13 residues in the CDR3. The germline V gene encodes CDR1 SQVTM and CDR2 ANQGSEA. Trimming left V 4 bases short and J 3 bases short, with 7 bases between.

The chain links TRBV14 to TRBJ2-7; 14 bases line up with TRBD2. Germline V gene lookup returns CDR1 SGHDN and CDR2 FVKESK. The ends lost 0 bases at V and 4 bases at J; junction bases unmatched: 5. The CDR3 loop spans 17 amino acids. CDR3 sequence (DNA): TGTGCCAGCAGCCAAGAAAGGGGGACTAGCGGGAGATACGAGCAGTACTTC. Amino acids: CASSQERGTSGRYEQYF.

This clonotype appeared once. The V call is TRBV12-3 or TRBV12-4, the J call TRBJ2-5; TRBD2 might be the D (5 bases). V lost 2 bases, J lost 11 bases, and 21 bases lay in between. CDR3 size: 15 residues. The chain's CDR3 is CASSLPVTSDNEQYF. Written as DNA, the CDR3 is TGTGCCAGCAGTTTACCTGTTACTAGTGACAATGAGCAGTACTTC.

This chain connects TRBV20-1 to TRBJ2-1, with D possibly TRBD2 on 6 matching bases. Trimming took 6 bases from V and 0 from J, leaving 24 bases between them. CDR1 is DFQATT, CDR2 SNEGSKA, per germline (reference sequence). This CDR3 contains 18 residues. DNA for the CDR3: TGCAGTGCCTACGGAGCCCCGACTAGTGAGGGCTCCTACAATGAGCAGTTCTTC. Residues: CSAYGAPTSEGSYNEQFF.

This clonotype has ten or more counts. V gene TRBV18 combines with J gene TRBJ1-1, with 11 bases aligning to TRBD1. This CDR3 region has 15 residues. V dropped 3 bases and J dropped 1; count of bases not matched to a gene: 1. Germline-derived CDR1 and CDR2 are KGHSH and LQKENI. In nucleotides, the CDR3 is TGTGCCAGCTCACCGGGACAGGGGGGGAACACTGAAGCTTTCTTT. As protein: CASSPGQGGNTEAFF.

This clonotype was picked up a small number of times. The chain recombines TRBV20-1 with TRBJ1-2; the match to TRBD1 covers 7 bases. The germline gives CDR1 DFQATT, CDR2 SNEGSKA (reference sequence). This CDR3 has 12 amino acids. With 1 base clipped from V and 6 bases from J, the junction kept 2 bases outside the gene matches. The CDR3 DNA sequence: TGCAGTGCTAGAGGGACAGGTCATGGCTACACCTTC. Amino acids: CSARGTGHGYTF.

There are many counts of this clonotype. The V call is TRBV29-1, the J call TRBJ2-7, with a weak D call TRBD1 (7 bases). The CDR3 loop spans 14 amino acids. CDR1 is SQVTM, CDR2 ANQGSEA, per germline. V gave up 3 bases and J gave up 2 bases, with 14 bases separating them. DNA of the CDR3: TGCAGCGTTGAGATCGGGGGACAGCCCTACGAGCAGTACTTC. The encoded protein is CSVEIGGQPYEQYF.

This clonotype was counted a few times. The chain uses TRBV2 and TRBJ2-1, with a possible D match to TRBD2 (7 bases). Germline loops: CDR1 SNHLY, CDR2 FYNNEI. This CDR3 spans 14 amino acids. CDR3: CAILGGGIYNEQFF. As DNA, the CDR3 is TGTGCTATTCTAGGGGGGGGGATATACAATGAGCAGTTCTTC.